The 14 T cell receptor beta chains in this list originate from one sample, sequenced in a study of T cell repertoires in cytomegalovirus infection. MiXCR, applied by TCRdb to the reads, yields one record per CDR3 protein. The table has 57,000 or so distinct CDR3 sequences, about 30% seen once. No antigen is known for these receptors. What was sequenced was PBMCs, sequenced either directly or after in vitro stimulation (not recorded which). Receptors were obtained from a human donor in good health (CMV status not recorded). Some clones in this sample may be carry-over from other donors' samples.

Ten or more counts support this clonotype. DNA of the CDR3: TGTGCCATCACTAGGGGAGGTAACACCGGGGAGCTGTTTTTT. It translates to CAITRGGNTGELFF. The chain is built from TRBV10-3 and TRBJ2-2, with a tentative D call TRBD2 (6 bases). In germline, CDR1 is ENHRY, CDR2 SYGVKD. This CDR3 comprises 14 residues. V lost 7 bases and J 2 bases, leaving 11 bases between the germline ends.

This CDR3 is CASGAGSPGANVLTF. CDR3 nucleotide sequence: TGTGCCAGCGGGGCAGGGAGCCCTGGGGCCAACGTCCTGACTTTC. This chain joins TRBV7-2 and TRBJ2-6, with D tentatively TRBD1 or TRBD2 (5 bases each). Trimming cost V 8 bases and J 2 bases, with 13 bases left between them. The CDR3 totals 15 residues. Germline CDR1 SGHTA, CDR2 FQGNSA.

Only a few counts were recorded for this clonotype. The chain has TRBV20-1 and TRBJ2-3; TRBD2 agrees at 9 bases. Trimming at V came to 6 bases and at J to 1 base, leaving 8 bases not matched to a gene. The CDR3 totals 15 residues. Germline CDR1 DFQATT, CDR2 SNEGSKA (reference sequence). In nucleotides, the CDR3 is TGCAGTGCCCGGATACTAGCGGGCCGCACAGATACGCAGTATTTT. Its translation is CSARILAGRTDTQYF.

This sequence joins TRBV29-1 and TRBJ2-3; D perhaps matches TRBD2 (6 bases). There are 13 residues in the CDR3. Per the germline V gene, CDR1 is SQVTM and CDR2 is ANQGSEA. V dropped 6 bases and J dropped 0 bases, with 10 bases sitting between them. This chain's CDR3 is CSVEGRSTDTQYF. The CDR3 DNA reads TGCAGCGTGGAGGGACGGAGCACAGATACGCAGTATTTT.

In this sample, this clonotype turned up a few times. The DNA for the CDR3 is TGTGCCAGTAGCTGGGTCGGAGGGAGCACCGGGGAGCTGTTTTTT. This translates into CASSWVGGSTGELFF. The rearrangement joins TRBV19 to TRBJ2-2; a weak D match, TRBD2 (6 bases). The ends were cut back, 6 bases at V and 4 bases at J, with 15 bases in the middle. This CDR3 has 15 residues. CDR1 is LNHDA, CDR2 SQIVND, per germline (reference sequence).

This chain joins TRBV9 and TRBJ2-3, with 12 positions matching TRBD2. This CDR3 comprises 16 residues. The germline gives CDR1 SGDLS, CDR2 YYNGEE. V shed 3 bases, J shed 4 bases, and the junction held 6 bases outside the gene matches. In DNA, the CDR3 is TGTGCCAGCAGCGCCAGACTAGCGGGAGAGGCAGATACGCAGTATTTT. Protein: CASSARLAGEADTQYF. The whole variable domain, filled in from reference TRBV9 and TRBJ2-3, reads DSGVTQTPKHLITATGQRVTLRCSPRSGDLSVYWYQQSLDQGLQFLIQYYNGEERAKGNILERFSAQQFPDLHSELNLSSLELGDSALYFCASSARLAGEADTQYFGPGTRLTVL.

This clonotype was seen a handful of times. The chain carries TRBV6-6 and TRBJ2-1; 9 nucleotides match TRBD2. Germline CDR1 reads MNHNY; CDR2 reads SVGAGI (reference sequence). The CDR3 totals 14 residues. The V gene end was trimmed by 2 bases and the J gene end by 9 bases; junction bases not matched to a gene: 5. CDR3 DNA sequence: TGTGCCAGCAGTTACGGCGGGAGGGAGGTTGAGCAGTTCTTC. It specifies CASSYGGREVEQFF.

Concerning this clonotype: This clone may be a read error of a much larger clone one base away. As DNA, the CDR3 is TGTGCCAGCAGCTTAGAGGTAGGGCTGGGTGAAAAACTGTTTTTT. It is translated as CASSLEVGLGEKLFF. The chain links TRBV7-2 to TRBJ1-4; D not certain. With 1 base removed from V and 7 bases from J, the gap between germline ends came to 13 bases. Germline loops: CDR1 SGHTA, CDR2 FQGNSA. There are 15 residues in the CDR3. The whole variable domain, remainder taken from reference TRBV7-2 and TRBJ1-4, is GAGVSQSPSNKVTEKGKDVELRCDPISGHTALYWYRQSLGQGLEFLIYFQGNSAPDKSGLPSDRFSAERTGGSVSTLTIQRTQQEDSAVYLCASSLEVGLGEKLFFGSGTQLSVL.

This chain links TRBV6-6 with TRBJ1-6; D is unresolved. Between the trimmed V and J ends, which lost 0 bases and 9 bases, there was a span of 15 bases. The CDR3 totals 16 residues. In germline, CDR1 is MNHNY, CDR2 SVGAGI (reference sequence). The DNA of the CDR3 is TGTGCCAGCAGTTACTCGAGATGGTCCCTTTCTTCACCCCTCCACTTT. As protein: CASSYSRWSLSSPLHF.

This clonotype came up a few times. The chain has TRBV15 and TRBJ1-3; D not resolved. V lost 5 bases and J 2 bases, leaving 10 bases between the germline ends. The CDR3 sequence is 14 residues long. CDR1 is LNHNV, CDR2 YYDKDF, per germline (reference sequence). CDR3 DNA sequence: TGTGCCACCAGCCCACGTAAGGCTGGAAACACCATATATTTT. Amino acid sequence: CATSPRKAGNTIYF.

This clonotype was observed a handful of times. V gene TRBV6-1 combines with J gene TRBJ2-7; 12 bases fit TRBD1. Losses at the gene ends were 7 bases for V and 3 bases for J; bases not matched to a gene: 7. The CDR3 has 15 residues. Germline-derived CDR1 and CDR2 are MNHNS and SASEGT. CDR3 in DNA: TGTGCCAGCATGAGGGACAGGGGGCTTCTCTACGAGCAGTACTTC. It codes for CASMRDRGLLYEQYF.

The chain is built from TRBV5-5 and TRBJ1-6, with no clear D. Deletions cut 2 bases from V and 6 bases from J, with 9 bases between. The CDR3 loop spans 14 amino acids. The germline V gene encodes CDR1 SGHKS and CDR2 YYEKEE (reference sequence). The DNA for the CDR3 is TGTGCCAGCAGCTTCTTTCTGGGTAATTCACCCCTCCACTTT. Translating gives CASSFFLGNSPLHF.

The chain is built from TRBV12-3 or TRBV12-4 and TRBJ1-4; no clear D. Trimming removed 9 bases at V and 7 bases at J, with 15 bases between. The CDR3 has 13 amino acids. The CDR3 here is CASRHGFGEKLFF. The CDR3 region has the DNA TGTGCCAGTAGGCACGGCTTTGGTGAAAAACTGTTTTTT.

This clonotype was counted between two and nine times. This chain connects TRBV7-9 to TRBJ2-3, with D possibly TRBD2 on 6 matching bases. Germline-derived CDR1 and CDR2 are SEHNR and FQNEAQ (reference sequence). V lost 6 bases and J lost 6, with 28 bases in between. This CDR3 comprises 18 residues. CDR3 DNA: TGTGCCAGCAGTCCACTTCGGCTCAGCGGGCCGGCATCTGATACGCAGTATTTT. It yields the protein CASSPLRLSGPASDTQYF.